This TCR beta chain is from a study of T cell changes during pregnancy in multiple sclerosis. This CDR3 comprises 15 residues. V lost 4 bases and J 4 bases, leaving 13 bases between the germline ends. From germline, CDR1 is SGHVS and CDR2 FQNEAQ. Sequencing used immunoSEQ multiplex PCR; TCRdb keeps in-frame clones, though not all of them. The data show 40,000 or so clones, with about 89% seen just once and 0.3% to 0.45% held by the top ten. The TCR sequence derives from a female donor in good health, enrolled as a control in a pregnancy study. The J gene is TRBJ2-2, the V gene TRBV7-8; the D gene is possibly TRBD2 (6 bases). The sample consisted of CD4+ T cells from peripheral blood mononuclear cells, taken in the third trimester of pregnancy. The CDR3 reads CASSSRELATGELFF. Written as DNA, the CDR3 is TGTGCCAGCAGCTCCCGGGAGCTAGCCACCGGGGAGCTGTTTTTT.